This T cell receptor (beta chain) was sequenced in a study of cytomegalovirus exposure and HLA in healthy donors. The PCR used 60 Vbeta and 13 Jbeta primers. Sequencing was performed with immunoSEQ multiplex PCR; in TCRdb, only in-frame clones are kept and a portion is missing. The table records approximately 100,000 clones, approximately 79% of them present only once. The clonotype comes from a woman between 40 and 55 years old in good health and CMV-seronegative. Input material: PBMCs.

CDR3 amino acids: CAIRGTALGTEAFF. In DNA, the CDR3 is TGTGCCATCAGAGGGACAGCCCTGGGGACTGAAGCTTTCTTT. J is TRBJ1-1 and V is TRBV10-3; 7 nucleotides match TRBD1. This CDR3 has 14 residues. CDR1 is ENHRY, CDR2 SYGVKD, per germline. Trimming removed 6 bases from V and 5 bases from J; junction bases left unmatched: 9.